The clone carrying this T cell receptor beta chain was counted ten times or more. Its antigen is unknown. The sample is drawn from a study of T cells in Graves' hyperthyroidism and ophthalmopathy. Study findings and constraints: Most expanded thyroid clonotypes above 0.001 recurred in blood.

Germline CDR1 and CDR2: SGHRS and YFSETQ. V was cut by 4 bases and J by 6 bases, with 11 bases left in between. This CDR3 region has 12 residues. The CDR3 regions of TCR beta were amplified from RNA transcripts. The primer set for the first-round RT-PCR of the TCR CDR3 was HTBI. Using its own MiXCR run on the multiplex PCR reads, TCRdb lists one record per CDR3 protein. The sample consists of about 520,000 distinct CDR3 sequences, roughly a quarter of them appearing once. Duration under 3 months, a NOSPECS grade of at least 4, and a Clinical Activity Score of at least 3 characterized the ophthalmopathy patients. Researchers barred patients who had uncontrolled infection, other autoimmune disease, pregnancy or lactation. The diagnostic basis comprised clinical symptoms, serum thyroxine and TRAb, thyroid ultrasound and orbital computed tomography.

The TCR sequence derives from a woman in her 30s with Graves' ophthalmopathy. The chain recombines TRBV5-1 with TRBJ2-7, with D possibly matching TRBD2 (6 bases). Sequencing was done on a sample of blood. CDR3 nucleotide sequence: TGCGCCAGCAGCCCGGGGGAAGGCGAGCAGTACTTC. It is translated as CASSPGEGEQYF.